The 8 T cell receptor beta chains presented below share a single source sample, sequenced in a study of graft-versus-host responses after intestinal transplantation. The table came from immunoSEQ multiplex PCR; TCRdb's copy has only in-frame clones and leaves some out. The sample includes roughly 120,000 clones, around 93% of them seen just once. Antigen specificity for these receptors is unknown. The sequencing used unstimulated CD4+ T cells sorted from spleen or lymph node cells, collected before intestinal transplant. The receptors originated from a human donor who received an intestinal transplant.

The rearrangement joins TRBV30 to TRBJ1-3, with D maybe TRBD1 (5 bases). In germline, CDR1 is GTSNPN, CDR2 SVGIG (reference sequence). This CDR3 comprises 15 residues. The germline V and J ends were trimmed by 4 bases and 5 bases, with 18 bases remaining between them. CDR3 in DNA: TGTGCCTGGACCCTCCGGGGCTCCAAAAGAAACACCATATATTTT. This encodes CAWTLRGSKRNTIYF.

The chain recombines TRBV11-2 with TRBJ2-7; possibly TRBD2 for D (6 bases). Trimming shortened V by 5 bases and J by 4 bases, and 15 bases separated the two germline ends. Germline CDR1 is SGHAT and CDR2 is FQNNGV. This CDR3 comprises 14 residues. CDR3 bases: TGTGCCAGCAGCCTCCGGGACTCGCTTTACGAGCAGTACTTC. It specifies CASSLRDSLYEQYF.

This chain uses TRBV18 with TRBJ2-1, with D tentatively TRBD2 (5 bases). The CDR3 is 13 amino acids. The germline V and J ends were trimmed by 5 bases and 8 bases, with 13 bases remaining between them. The germline gives CDR1 KGHSH, CDR2 LQKENI. For the CDR3, the DNA is TGTGCCAGCTCATTCAGGTTGGAGGATGAGCAGTTCTTC. This translates into CASSFRLEDEQFF.

The count of this clone is one. V is TRBV29-1 and J is TRBJ2-1, with TRBD2 identical over 10 bases. The CDR3 contains 15 residues. Trimming took 4 bases from V and 1 from J; bases not matched to a gene: 4. CDR1 is SQVTM, CDR2 ANQGSEA, per germline. DNA of the CDR3: TGCAGCGTTGCCAGGACTAGCGGATCCTACAATGAGCAGTTCTTC. It specifies CSVARTSGSYNEQFF.

The V call is TRBV14, the J call TRBJ2-3; no clear D. Germline V gene lookup returns CDR1 SGHDN and CDR2 FVKESK. The CDR3 is 16 amino acids. Trimming removed 4 bases at V and 2 bases at J, with 16 bases between. The CDR3: CASSPGFLRDTDTQYF. CDR3 bases: TGTGCCAGCAGCCCTGGCTTCTTGCGAGACACAGATACGCAGTATTTT. Full variable domain (missing parts from reference TRBV14 and TRBJ2-3): EAGVTQFPSHSVIEKGQTVTLRCDPISGHDNLYWYRRVMGKEIKFLLHFVKESKQDESGMPNNRFLAERTGGTYSTLKVQPAELEDSGVYFCASSPGFLRDTDTQYFGPGTRLTVL.

This rearrangement joins TRBV15 to TRBJ2-4, with 8 bases aligning to TRBD2. Germline lookup yields CDR1 LNHNV and CDR2 YYDKDF (reference sequence). The CDR3 is 17 amino acids. Losses at the gene ends were 1 base for V and 6 bases for J; bases not matched to a gene: 11. For the CDR3, the DNA is TGTGCCACCAGCAGAGCGGGGCTAGCGGGCCGGGTAAACATTCAGTACTTC. Residues: CATSRAGLAGRVNIQYF.

This clone appeared a few times. V usage is TRBV20-1 and J usage is TRBJ1-1, with no clear D. Trimming cost V 5 bases and J 5 bases, with 9 bases left between them. The CDR3 length is 11 residues. Germline V gene data show CDR1 as DFQATT and CDR2 as SNEGSKA (reference sequence). The CDR3 loop is CSASWETEAFF. CDR3 coding DNA: TGCAGTGCTTCATGGGAAACTGAAGCTTTCTTT.

The chain uses TRBV29-1 and TRBJ2-5; 9 nucleotides line up with TRBD2. The germline V gene has CDR1 SQVTM and CDR2 ANQGSEA. J lost 5 bases, V lost 7 bases, and 11 bases had no gene match. The CDR3 contains 14 residues. The CDR3 sequence: CSAAGLAGTETQYF. As DNA, the CDR3 is TGCAGCGCCGCCGGGCTAGCGGGAACGGAGACCCAGTACTTC.